This note documents a single T cell receptor (beta chain) sequence. This receptor's antigen is unknown. It has no much larger one-base neighbor in the sample; base qualities were not kept. This specimen belongs to a study of T cell responses to AZD1222 COVID-19 vaccine (dated by TCRdb to about 2021). For the wider study: A total of approximately 250 trial participants underwent TCR sequencing, of whom about 200 had received two doses of AZD1222 and 26 had received two doses of the MenACWY control vaccine. Enrollment into the trials was organized by age into subgroups of 18-55, 56-69 and 70-plus years, and those subgroups contained approximately 160, 26 and 62 TCR-sequenced participants, respectively.

The CDR3 regions of human TCRbeta chains were analyzed by immunosequencing. As for the original processing: TCRs in the repertoires were matched against a reference library of SARS-CoV-2-specific TCRs that had been generated with the MIRA antigen-specificity platform. Breadth was defined as the fraction of unique TCRs that were SARS-CoV-2-associated, and depth was defined as the fraction of total T cells that were SARS-CoV-2-associated. Using the MIRA data, each spike-specific TCR was mapped to the spike region that the TCR reacts to and placed in a CD4 or CD8 class. Log10-transformed breadth and depth values were compared by one-way ANOVA with Sidak's multiple comparisons tests. Entries here come from immuneACCESS through TCRdb and include only in-frame sequences with V and J called. Some clones fail to appear in such tables; in the studies checked, an unresolved V gene covers under half of the shortfall, and the cause of the remainder is unknown. That table gives V, J and clone size, and the DNA gave D and trimming. A total of roughly 79,000 clones appear in this sample, roughly 94% of them only once. The ten largest clones represent about 7.1% of the sample.

The V end gives up 0 bases and the J end 3 bases, leaving 1 base in the junction not matched to a gene. The CDR3 runs 14 amino acids, cysteine and phenylalanine included. The retained sequence is limited to the CDR3, 42 bases, with the frame set at the first base. Via the germline V gene, CDR1 is SGDLS and CDR2 YYNGEE. The study at large found these results: No day 14 peak-response samples were available, so repertoires were characterized only after the peak T cell response. Conclusions about previously exposed vaccinees were limited because only 5 or 6 AZD1222 recipients were SARS-CoV-2 seropositive at baseline. Participants were mostly white British and included more females than males, and it was suggested by the authors that clonal diversity may have been underestimated. The 56-69-year group was small, and its depth increase did not reach significance, likely because of low power. The whole spike protein was spanned by vaccine-associated CD4 TCRs, and dominant responses were seen in regions 160-218 and 743-854. Nearly half of unique spike-specific TCRs reportedly recognized epitopes outside regions mutated in the B.1.351 and B.1.1.7 variants. After two AZD1222 doses, both the breadth and the depth of spike-specific TCRs were significantly higher than at day 0 and than in MenACWY recipients.

Per the publication, the time point label means: baseline before first vaccination. Read against the paper, the sample's treatment or condition label means: meningococcal conjugate vaccine given as trial control. Samples from vaccinated people were obtained from the UK trials COV001 and COV002, which included a single-blind randomized controlled phase 2/3 trial of AZD1222 (ChAdOx1 nCoV-19) in healthy adults. Trial participant PBMC samples were collected at day 0 and day 28 after the second dose for TCRbeta chain sequencing. This sequence uses TRBV9 and TRBJ2-7; the central 9 bases match TRBD1. Specimen: peripheral blood, collected on day 0 of MenACWY control vaccination. The source is an adult in good health. Here the CDR3 is given as CASSVEGQGYEQYF. In nucleotides, the sequence is TGTGCCAGCAGCGTAGAGGGACAGGGCTACGAGCAGTACTTC.